The 20 T cell receptor beta chains below all came from one sample that was sequenced in a study of shared clonotypes between healthy human individuals. Profiled with immunoSEQ multiplex PCR; TCRdb holds only in-frame clones, not every one. The sample holds more than 900,000 clones, approximately 78% seen once. Material: memory CD4+ T cells from PBMCs. Sample subset: CD45RA-negative fraction. The receptors originated from a man aged 18 to 30 in good health. Some clones in this sample may be carry-over from other donors' samples.

The V gene is TRBV5-6, the J gene TRBJ1-2, with 8 bases lining up with TRBD1. The V gene's germline CDR1 is SGHDT and CDR2 YYEEEE. The CDR3 has 18 amino acids. After removal of 0 bases from V and 0 bases from J, the junction contained 10 bases not matched to a gene. DNA for the CDR3: TGTGCCAGCAGCTTGGGGAGACGGGACAGGCCTTCTAACTATGGCTACACCTTC. Amino acids: CASSLGRRDRPSNYGYTF.

The chain couples TRBV18 to TRBJ2-6; 12 bases are a match to TRBD1. Per the germline V gene, CDR1 is KGHSH and CDR2 is LQKENI. Losses at the gene ends were 2 bases for V and 4 bases for J; bases not matched to a gene: 9. The CDR3 is 19 residues long. CDR3 nucleotide sequence: TGTGCCAGCTCACCAGGGACAGGGGGCACTGGTGCGGGGGCCAACGTCCTGACTTTC. It is translated as CASSPGTGGTGAGANVLTF.

This rearrangement joins TRBV7-3 to TRBJ1-2; TRBD1 might be the D (6 bases). Trimming took off 3 bases at V and 6 bases at J, with 11 bases between the two ends. Germline lookup yields CDR1 SGHTA and CDR2 FQGTGA. CDR3 length: 13 residues. CDR3 amino acids: CASSFRRGDGYTF. In DNA form, the CDR3 reads TGTGCCAGCAGCTTCAGGAGGGGGGATGGCTACACCTTC.

This sequence joins TRBV7-2 and TRBJ2-7; perhaps TRBD1 as D (5 bases). Germline V CDR1 and CDR2: SGHTA, FQGNSA. This CDR3 region has 13 residues. V shed 1 base and J shed 7 bases, with 11 bases lying between them. CDR3 bases: TGTGCCAGCAGCTTAGGGGGCTTTACGGAGCAGTACTTC. This encodes CASSLGGFTEQYF.

This clone was detected only once. This chain links TRBV28 with TRBJ2-7; the match to TRBD2 covers 10 bases. CDR3 length: 15 amino acids. With V trimmed by 6 bases and J by 3 bases, 8 bases remained unmatched. From germline, CDR1 is MDHEN and CDR2 SYDVKM. CDR3 sequence: CASRPSGRAIYEQYF. The CDR3 DNA follows: TGTGCCAGCAGACCAAGCGGGAGGGCCATCTACGAGCAGTACTTC.

J is TRBJ2-7 and V is TRBV6-6, with TRBD1 identical over 7 bases. CDR1 is MNHNY and CDR2 is SVGAGI in the germline V gene (reference sequence). Trimming at V came to 6 bases and at J to 4 bases, leaving 9 bases not matched to a gene. The CDR3 has 14 residues. The CDR3 loop is CASSTGDSNYEQYF. CDR3 nucleotide sequence: TGTGCCAGCAGCACCGGGGACAGCAATTACGAGCAGTACTTC.

The chain has TRBV10-3 and TRBJ2-7; 8 nucleotides match TRBD1. Germline-derived CDR1 and CDR2 are ENHRY and SYGVKD. Trimming cost V 11 bases and J 6 bases; bases outside gene matches: 15. There are 14 residues in the CDR3. The CDR3 region has the DNA TGTGCCTCCAGGCCTCAGGGGGCGGGCGGCGAGCAGTACTTC. It translates to CASRPQGAGGEQYF.

This clone was recorded once. This sequence joins TRBV7-9 and TRBJ2-1; 13 nucleotides agree with TRBD2. Trimming at V came to 3 bases and at J to 7 bases, leaving 12 bases not matched to a gene. The CDR3 spans 18 residues. Germline lookup yields CDR1 SEHNR and CDR2 FQNEAQ (reference sequence). The CDR3 nucleotides read TGTGCCAGCAGCTTGGCCCCCGGACTAGCGGGAGCCCGGAATGAGCAGTTCTTC. Its translation: CASSLAPGLAGARNEQFF.

CDR3 loop: CASSLPGQLSSRQYF. CDR3 DNA sequence: TGTGCCAGCAGTCTCCCGGGACAGCTCTCGAGTAGGCAGTACTTC. The J gene is TRBJ2-7, the V gene TRBV28; 7 bases fit TRBD1. V dropped 5 bases and J dropped 9; count of bases not matched to a gene: 16. In germline, CDR1 is MDHEN, CDR2 SYDVKM. The CDR3 loop spans 15 amino acids. The complete variable domain, with remaining parts taken from reference TRBV28 and TRBJ2-7, reads DVKVTQSSRYLVKRTGEKVFLECVQDMDHENMFWYRQDPGLGLRLIYFSYDVKMKEKGDIPEGYSVSREKKERFSLILESASTNQTSMYLCASSLPGQLSSRQYFGPGTRLTVT.

J is TRBJ2-7 and V is TRBV7-8; 8 bases align to TRBD1. CDR3 length: 15 amino acids. Looked up from germline, CDR1 is SGHVS and CDR2 is FQNEAQ. J lost 0 bases, V lost 4 bases, and 5 bases had no gene match. As DNA, the CDR3 is TGTGCCAGCAGCTACAACGGACAGGGCTCCTACGAGCAGTACTTC. Translated, it gives CASSYNGQGSYEQYF.

Note on this clone: The sample has other DNA sequences that encode this CDR3 too. This rearrangement joins TRBV19 to TRBJ1-2; 8 bases fit TRBD1. V was pared by 6 bases and J by 4 bases, with 7 bases of the junction left unmatched. The CDR3 has 14 amino acids. Germline assignment: CDR1 LNHDA and CDR2 SQIVND (reference sequence). CDR3 DNA sequence: TGTGCCAGTAGCCCCGGACAGGGTGGCTATGGCTACACCTTC. Amino acids: CASSPGQGGYGYTF.

The rearrangement joins TRBV18 to TRBJ1-1; the D gene is possibly TRBD1 (5 bases). Germline V CDR1 and CDR2: KGHSH, LQKENI. The CDR3 consists of 15 residues. The V and J ends lost 8 bases and 6 bases respectively, with 22 bases between them. DNA of the CDR3: TGTGCCAGCCACCCGCTTTACGGGGCGGACGCTGAAGCTTTCTTT. This gives the protein CASHPLYGADAEAFF.

A remark on this clone: This probably arose from a read error, given a far larger clone one base away. The sample holds other DNA sequences that translate to the same CDR3. J is TRBJ1-1 and V is TRBV6-5; D call uncertain. CDR3 length: 14 residues. V was cut by 5 bases and J by 1 base, with 11 bases left in between. Per the germline V gene, CDR1 is MNHEY and CDR2 is SVGAGI. The CDR3 sequence is CASSPPSRNTEAFF. The CDR3 nucleotides read TGTGCCAGCAGTCCCCCCTCACGGAACACTGAAGCTTTCTTT.

This clone showed up many times. The chain carries TRBV7-9 and TRBJ1-2; D gene uncertain. The CDR3 contains 13 residues. Trimming removed 8 bases at V and 6 bases at J, with 16 bases between. The germline gives CDR1 SEHNR, CDR2 FQNEAQ (reference sequence). The CDR3 bases are TGTGCCAGCCACACAGTCTCCGTCCATGGCTACACCTTC. Amino acid sequence: CASHTVSVHGYTF.

The V and J genes are TRBV7-3 and TRBJ1-1, with D uncertain. Trimming took off 5 bases at V and 4 bases at J, with 5 bases between the two ends. This CDR3 contains 11 residues. Germline CDR1 reads SGHTA; CDR2 reads FQGTGA. CDR3 DNA: TGTGCCAGCAGCCGTGGCACTGAAGCTTTCTTT. It encodes CASSRGTEAFF.

The gene calls are TRBV6-1 and TRBJ2-5, with D hard to call. Per germline, CDR1 MNHNS and CDR2 SASEGT. Trimming left V 4 bases short and J 5 bases short, with 8 bases between. The CDR3 loop spans 12 amino acids. This CDR3 reads CASSGNWETQYF. DNA for the CDR3: TGTGCCAGCAGTGGGAATTGGGAGACCCAGTACTTC.

The chain joins TRBV9 to TRBJ1-2, with 7 nucleotides matching TRBD1. The CDR3 has 14 residues. The germline CDR1 and CDR2 sequences are SGDLS and YYNGEE. V dropped 4 bases and J dropped 1; count of bases not matched to a gene: 4. The CDR3 is CASSWGQLNYGYTF. In nucleotides, the CDR3 is TGTGCCAGCAGCTGGGGACAGCTTAACTATGGCTACACCTTC.

As concerns this clone: Other nucleotide sequences in the sample specify the same CDR3. The chain carries TRBV18 and TRBJ2-5, with D unclear. This CDR3 spans 12 amino acids. Per the germline V gene, CDR1 is KGHSH and CDR2 is LQKENI. V was trimmed by 4 bases and J by 0 bases, leaving 3 bases between them. The DNA for the CDR3 is TGTGCCAGCTCACGAAACCAAGAGACCCAGTACTTC. Translating it yields CASSRNQETQYF.

The chain couples TRBV5-4 to TRBJ1-2; the D gene is possibly TRBD1 (6 bases). With 2 bases removed from V and 4 bases from J, the gap between germline ends came to 15 bases. CDR3 size: 15 residues. CDR1 SGHNT and CDR2 YYREEE come from the germline V gene (reference sequence). The CDR3 region is CASSFPGEGSYGYTF. The DNA for the CDR3 is TGTGCCAGCAGCTTCCCAGGGGAGGGAAGCTATGGCTACACCTTC.

This clone has just a few counts. The CDR3 DNA follows: TGTGCCAGTAGTAGTCGGGGGGCTAGCACAGATACGCAGTATTTT. Translated, it gives CASSSRGASTDTQYF. V gene TRBV19 combines with J gene TRBJ2-3; D perhaps matches TRBD2 (7 bases). This CDR3 spans 15 amino acids. V was shortened by 4 bases and J by 0 bases, with 11 bases between the two germline ends. Germline CDR1 reads LNHDA; CDR2 reads SQIVND (reference sequence).